A single sample gave rise to the 14 T cell receptor beta chains below, sequenced in a study of response to subunit inactivated influenza vaccine. In TCRdb, the RT-PCR reads were re-called with MiXCR into one record per CDR3 protein. Of about 530,000 distinct CDR3 sequences listed, around 11% are singletons. This specimen was PBMCs from blood, taken on the day of vaccination. The receptors originated from a man in his fifties or sixties who received an inactivated influenza vaccine.

The chain couples TRBV24-1 to TRBJ1-2, with D perhaps matching TRBD1 (6 bases). The CDR3 totals 14 residues. With 4 bases removed from V and 3 bases from J, the gap between germline ends came to 11 bases. Germline assignment: CDR1 KGHDR and CDR2 SFDVKD. CDR3 DNA: TGTGCCACCAGTGACCGCAGGGGTTACTATGGCTACACCTTC. Its protein is CATSDRRGYYGYTF.

This clonotype was found a few times. V usage is TRBV20-1 and J usage is TRBJ2-2, with TRBD2 identical over 8 bases. The CDR3 extends over 15 amino acids. The germline CDR1 and CDR2 sequences are DFQATT and SNEGSKA (reference sequence). The J segment lost 5 bases and the V segment lost 0 bases, leaving 5 bases of the junction unmatched. In DNA form, the CDR3 reads TGCAGTGCTAGAGATAGTAGCGGGATTACCGGGGAGCTGTTTTTT. As protein: CSARDSSGITGELFF.

This clonotype came up a few times. V and J are TRBV10-3 and TRBJ2-7, with D uncertain. V was cut by 0 bases and J by 10 bases, with 7 bases left in between. Germline CDR1 ENHRY, CDR2 SYGVKD. The CDR3 is made up of 11 amino acids. CDR3 DNA sequence: TGTGCCATCAGTGAGTCACACAGTCAGTACTTC. Its translation: CAISESHSQYF.

This clonotype has more than one count but fewer than ten. The chain uses TRBV7-2 and TRBJ1-1, with TRBD1 identical over 7 bases. V was clipped by 5 bases and J by 9 bases; unmatched bases: 6. CDR1 and CDR2 from the germline V gene are SGHTA and FQGNSA. CDR3 size: 12 residues. CDR3 nucleotide sequence: TGTGCCAGCAGCCCAGAGACAGGGAAAGCTTTCTTT. It translates to CASSPETGKAFF.

This clonotype was counted between two and nine times. V gene TRBV12-3 or TRBV12-4 combines with J gene TRBJ1-1, with D possibly TRBD1 on 5 matching bases. V was pared by 3 bases and J by 4 bases, with 12 bases between. CDR3 size: 14 residues. CDR3 DNA sequence: TGTGCCAGCAGTTTTTCCGGGGCATCCACTGAAGCTTTCTTT. Its protein is CASSFSGASTEAFF.

This clonotype was detected a few times. The V gene is TRBV5-1, the J gene TRBJ2-7; 7 nucleotides line up with TRBD1. The J segment lost 1 base and the V segment lost 0 bases, leaving 7 bases of the junction unmatched. Germline-derived CDR1 and CDR2 are SGHRS and YFSETQ. This CDR3 is 16 amino acids long. The CDR3 bases are TGCGCCAGCAGCTTGGAGTCGACAGGGCCGTCCTACGAGCAGTACTTC. This translates into CASSLESTGPSYEQYF.

The rearrangement links TRBV4-2 to TRBJ2-7; D uncertain. Deletions cut 8 bases from V and 7 bases from J, with 15 bases between. The CDR3 contains 12 residues. CDR1 is LGHNA and CDR2 is YNFKEQ in the germline V gene. The CDR3 region is CASGPGFSEQYF. CDR3 DNA sequence: TGTGCCAGCGGCCCTGGGTTCTCGGAGCAGTACTTC.

This sequence joins TRBV5-1 and TRBJ1-4; 10 bases are a match to TRBD1. Germline V gene data show CDR1 as SGHRS and CDR2 as YFSETQ. CDR3 length: 15 amino acids. Germline trimming cut 4 bases from V and 6 bases from J; bases unmatched to any gene: 6. CDR3 sequence reads: CASSQLTGGDEKLFF. The CDR3 DNA reads as TGCGCCAGCAGCCAACTGACAGGGGGCGATGAAAAACTGTTTTTT.

The chain combines TRBV10-3 with TRBJ2-1; tentatively, D is TRBD1 (6 bases). The germline CDR1 and CDR2 sequences are ENHRY and SYGVKD. The V and J ends lost 2 bases and 6 bases respectively, with 17 bases between them. This CDR3 comprises 16 residues. The CDR3 nucleotides are TGTGCCATCAGTGAGGAAGGACAGCGGCCGATCAATGAGCAGTTCTTC. This sequence encodes CAISEEGQRPINEQFF.

The DNA for the CDR3 is TGTGCCAGCAGCCAAGAACGGGTCGGGGACTACGAGCAGTACTTC. It encodes CASSQERVGDYEQYF. This rearrangement joins TRBV4-2 to TRBJ2-7, with D possibly being TRBD2 (5 bases). The V and J ends lost 0 bases and 3 bases respectively, with 12 bases between them. This CDR3 region has 15 residues. CDR1 LGHNA and CDR2 YNFKEQ come from the germline V gene.

This clonotype appeared a few times. The chain carries TRBV7-2 and TRBJ1-1; D may be TRBD1 (6 bases). The CDR3 sequence is 16 residues long. From germline, CDR1 is SGHTA and CDR2 FQGNSA. The V end was cut by 0 bases, the J end by 4 bases, with 15 bases between. CDR3 in DNA: TGTGCCAGCAGCTTAGCCAACAGGGTTTTGGGCACTGAAGCTTTCTTT. As protein: CASSLANRVLGTEAFF. The full variable domain, in which reference TRBV7-2 and TRBJ1-1 provide the parts outside the CDR3, is GAGVSQSPSNKVTEKGKDVELRCDPISGHTALYWYRQSLGQGLEFLIYFQGNSAPDKSGLPSDRFSAERTGGSVSTLTIQRTQQEDSAVYLCASSLANRVLGTEAFFGQGTRLTVV.

V is TRBV6-2 or TRBV6-3 and J is TRBJ2-3; no clear D gene. Between the trimmed V and J ends, which lost 5 bases and 6 bases, there was a span of 6 bases. There are 11 residues in the CDR3. Germline V CDR1 and CDR2: MNHEY, SVGEGT. Here the CDR3 reads CASSHGDTQYF. The DNA for the CDR3 is TGTGCCAGCAGTCACGGGGATACGCAGTATTTT.

This clonotype was seen only a few times. The rearrangement joins TRBV7-9 to TRBJ2-5, with TRBD2 matching 9 bases. Germline CDR1 and CDR2: SEHNR and FQNEAQ (reference sequence). V shed 1 base, J shed 4 bases, and the junction held 7 bases outside the gene matches. The CDR3 sequence is 16 residues long. The CDR3 DNA reads as TGTGCCAGCAGCTTAGATCTAGCGGGACGGGGAGAGACCCAGTACTTC. Translated, it gives CASSLDLAGRGETQYF.

CDR3 bases: TGTGCCAGCACCCCGGGGGGCCTCCAAGAGACCCAGTACTTC. Its translation: CASTPGGLQETQYF. This sequence joins TRBV27 and TRBJ2-5; maybe TRBD2 (7 bases). Trimming cost V 7 bases and J 1 base, with 13 bases left between them. This CDR3 spans 14 amino acids. Germline-derived CDR1 and CDR2 are MNHEY and SMNVEV (reference sequence).